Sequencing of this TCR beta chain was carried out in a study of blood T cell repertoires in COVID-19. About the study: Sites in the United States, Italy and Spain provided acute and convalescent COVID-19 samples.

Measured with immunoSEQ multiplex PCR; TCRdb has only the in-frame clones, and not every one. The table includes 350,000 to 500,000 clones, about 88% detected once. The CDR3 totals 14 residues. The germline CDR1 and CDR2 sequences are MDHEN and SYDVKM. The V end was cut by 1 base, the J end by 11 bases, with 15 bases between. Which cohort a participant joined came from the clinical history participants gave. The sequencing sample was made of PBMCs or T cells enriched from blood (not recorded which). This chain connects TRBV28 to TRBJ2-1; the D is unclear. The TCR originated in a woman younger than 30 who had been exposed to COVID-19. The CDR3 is CASSLSVEPSQQFF. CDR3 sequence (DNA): TGTGCCAGCAGTTTATCTGTCGAGCCGTCCCAGCAGTTCTTC.